The next 20 T cell receptor beta chains were all read from a single sample in a study of T cells after yellow fever vaccination. In TCRdb, the 5' RACE reads were re-called with MiXCR into one record per CDR3 protein. The repertoire has around 50,000 distinct CDR3 sequences, 7.4% of them found once; the top ten carry over 25%. Sample: CD8+ T cells sorted from PBMCs, taken around 16 days after the first yellow fever vaccination. The receptors originated from a man in his late teens or twenties who received the YFV17D yellow fever vaccine.

This clonotype was detected many times. This CDR3 reads CASSYSIRGAGNSPLHF. The CDR3 nucleotides are TGTGCCAGCAGTTACTCGATTCGGGGAGCAGGGAATTCACCCCTCCACTTT. The rearrangement uses TRBV6-2 or TRBV6-3 and TRBJ1-6, with a possible D match to TRBD1 (5 bases). This CDR3 has 17 amino acids. The germline V and J ends were trimmed by 0 bases and 7 bases, with 16 bases remaining between them. CDR1 is MNHEY and CDR2 is SVGEGT in the germline V gene.

This clonotype was observed many times. The chain uses TRBV7-2 and TRBJ2-7; 12 positions match TRBD2. The CDR3 extends over 13 amino acids. V was clipped by 5 bases and J by 7 bases; unmatched bases: 3. CDR1 SGHTA and CDR2 FQGNSA come from the germline V gene. In DNA form, the CDR3 reads TGTGCCAGCAGCCTCGGACTAGCGGGAGAGCAGTACTTC. It codes for CASSLGLAGEQYF.

This clonotype was counted many times. The rearrangement links TRBV5-1 to TRBJ2-1; 8 nucleotides match TRBD1. J lost 7 bases, V lost 3 bases, and 6 bases had no gene match. This CDR3 spans 14 amino acids. CDR1 SGHRS and CDR2 YFSETQ come from the germline V gene. The CDR3 coding sequence is TGCGCCAGCAGCTACTACAGGGGGGAGAATGAGCAGTTCTTC. Translated, it gives CASSYYRGENEQFF.

This clonotype was recorded at least ten times. The rearrangement uses TRBV28 and TRBJ1-1; 9 bases agree with TRBD1. The CDR3 contains 15 residues. The germline gives CDR1 MDHEN, CDR2 SYDVKM. J was trimmed by 4 bases and V by 3 bases; bases with no gene match: 6. The CDR3 DNA reads as TGTGCCAGCAGTTTTTTGTCGGACAGGGGCACTGAAGCTTTCTTT. Translated, it gives CASSFLSDRGTEAFF.

This clonotype was counted between two and nine times. The rearrangement joins TRBV29-1 to TRBJ2-1; 7 nucleotides align to TRBD2. J lost 9 bases, V lost 7 bases, and 9 bases had no gene match. The CDR3 is 12 amino acids. Germline V gives CDR1 SQVTM, CDR2 ANQGSEA. The CDR3 loop is CSAGGGLGEQFF. CDR3 nucleotide sequence: TGCAGCGCCGGCGGGGGTTTGGGTGAGCAGTTCTTC.

This clonotype was seen at least ten times. The chain uses TRBV7-2 and TRBJ2-6; D is uncertain. The germline CDR1 and CDR2 sequences are SGHTA and FQGNSA. The CDR3 is 14 amino acids. Trimming shortened V by 7 bases and J by 1 base, and 8 bases separated the two germline ends. Here the CDR3 reads CASTLPSGANVLTF. As DNA, the CDR3 is TGTGCCAGCACCCTACCTTCTGGGGCCAACGTCCTGACTTTC.

This clonotype occurred many times. The rearrangement links TRBV7-8 to TRBJ2-7, with 9 bases lining up with TRBD2. Germline V gene lookup returns CDR1 SGHVS and CDR2 FQNEAQ. The CDR3 is 14 amino acids. The V and J ends lost 1 base and 7 bases, in that order; junction bases with no gene match: 5. The CDR3 loop is CASSLVASGEEQYF. In nucleotides, the CDR3 is TGTGCCAGCAGCTTAGTCGCTAGCGGGGAAGAGCAGTACTTC.

This clonotype was recorded a few times. This chain joins TRBV7-2 and TRBJ2-7; weak D call: TRBD1 (6 bases). The CDR3 contains 15 residues. Deletions cut 4 bases from V and 3 bases from J, with 16 bases between. CDR1 and CDR2 from the germline V gene are SGHTA and FQGNSA. This chain's CDR3 is CASSSPLGGLYEQYF. The CDR3 DNA is TGTGCCAGCAGCTCCCCCTTAGGGGGTCTCTACGAGCAGTACTTC.

The chain has TRBV19 and TRBJ1-1, with 7 bases identical to TRBD1. V dropped 5 bases and J dropped 1; count of bases not matched to a gene: 10. The CDR3 has 16 residues. Looked up from germline, CDR1 is LNHDA and CDR2 is SQIVND (reference sequence). CDR3 nucleotides: TGTGCCAGTAGTGGAGAAGGGGGCTGGAAGAACACTGAAGCTTTCTTT. This gives the protein CASSGEGGWKNTEAFF.

The chain recombines TRBV13 with TRBJ2-7, with D possibly matching TRBD2 (5 bases). V was pared by 4 bases and J by 5 bases, with 15 bases between. Germline V gene lookup returns CDR1 PRHDT and CDR2 FYEKMQ (reference sequence). This CDR3 is built from 14 residues. CDR3 sequence: CASSSSAPEDEQYF. The CDR3 bases are TGTGCCAGCAGCTCCTCCGCCCCGGAGGACGAGCAGTACTTC.

This clonotype was seen repeatedly, ten times or more. V usage is TRBV5-1 and J usage is TRBJ2-1; TRBD2 matches at 15 bases. The germline gives CDR1 SGHRS, CDR2 YFSETQ. V lost 0 bases to trimming and J lost 5 bases; unmatched junction nucleotides: 3. This CDR3 has 17 residues. Written as DNA, the CDR3 is TGCGCCAGCAGCTTGGCCGGGACTAGCGGGGGGCACAATGAGCAGTTCTTC. Translating it yields CASSLAGTSGGHNEQFF. The variable domain in full, with the rest retrieved from reference TRBV5-1 and TRBJ2-1, is KAGVTQTPRYLIKTRGQQVTLSCSPISGHRSVSWYQQTPGQGLQFLFEYFSETQRNKGNFPGRFSGRQFSNSRSEMNVSTLELGDSALYLCASSLAGTSGGHNEQFFGPGTRLTVL.

This clonotype was seen at least ten times. This rearrangement joins TRBV7-3 to TRBJ2-2, with D perhaps assigned TRBD1 or TRBD2 (6 bases each). Germline V lookup: CDR1 SGHTA, CDR2 FQGTGA. Trimming shortened V by 5 bases and J by 2 bases, and 24 bases separated the two germline ends. This CDR3 has 19 residues. CDR3 in amino acids: CASSPPATARDTNTGELFF. CDR3 coding DNA: TGTGCCAGCAGCCCCCCCGCTACGGCGCGGGACACCAACACCGGGGAGCTGTTTTTT.

This clonotype was counted a few times. The chain couples TRBV27 to TRBJ1-6; TRBD1 agrees at 7 bases. Trimming at V came to 4 bases and at J to 7 bases, leaving 10 bases not matched to a gene. Germline values: CDR1 MNHEY, CDR2 SMNVEV (reference sequence). The CDR3 covers 16 residues. The CDR3 DNA follows: TGTGCCAGCAGTTCCCCTAATTACAGGGGCAATTCACCCCTCCACTTT. It is translated as CASSSPNYRGNSPLHF.

This clonotype has at least ten counts. This rearrangement joins TRBV2 to TRBJ2-3, with 11 bases matching TRBD2. Germline assignment: CDR1 SNHLY and CDR2 FYNNEI. The CDR3 totals 18 residues. V lost 3 bases, J lost 1 base, and 9 bases stayed unmatched. CDR3 nucleotide sequence: TGTGCCAGCAGTGATTTAGGGGGGGGACTAGCGGGCACAGATACGCAGTATTTT. Translation gives CASSDLGGGLAGTDTQYF.

This clonotype turned up a few times. V and J are TRBV6-5 and TRBJ1-2, with D maybe TRBD1 (5 bases). CDR1 and CDR2 (germline): MNHEY, SVGAGI. The CDR3 covers 12 residues. Trimming took off 8 bases at V and 6 bases at J, with 13 bases between the two ends. This CDR3 is CASRQGINGYTF. The CDR3 DNA sequence: TGTGCCAGCCGTCAGGGAATAAATGGCTACACCTTC.

At least ten counts were recorded for this clonotype. V gene TRBV7-2 combines with J gene TRBJ1-4; D gene unclear. Per the germline V gene, CDR1 is SGHTA and CDR2 is FQGNSA. This CDR3 spans 13 amino acids. V lost 3 bases and J lost 5, with 7 bases in between. The CDR3 DNA is TGTGCCAGCAGCTTGATTCTCAATGAAAAACTGTTTTTT. Amino acids: CASSLILNEKLFF.

Remarks on this clonotype: A much larger clonotype is one base distant, so this may be a read error. The chain combines TRBV7-9 with TRBJ2-2; D is undetermined. V shed 6 bases and J shed 2 bases, with 10 bases lying between them. CDR1 is SEHNR and CDR2 is FQNEAQ in the germline V gene (reference sequence). The CDR3 runs to 14 residues. The CDR3 sequence is CASRLLGNTGELFF. In nucleotides, the CDR3 is TGTGCCAGCAGATTATTGGGAAACACCGGGGAGCTGTTTTTT.

This clonotype was found many times. The rearrangement joins TRBV5-1 to TRBJ2-1, with 8 bases aligning to TRBD1. The V segment lost 3 bases and the J segment 7 bases; nucleotides outside the gene matches: 3. The germline V gene has CDR1 SGHRS and CDR2 YFSETQ. The CDR3 is 13 amino acids. CDR3 coding DNA: TGCGCCAGCAGCTGGACAGGGATAAATGAGCAGTTCTTC. As protein: CASSWTGINEQFF.

This clonotype appeared many times. The rearrangement joins TRBV4-3 to TRBJ2-7; D remains ambiguous. The V gene lost 0 bases and the J gene lost 2 bases, with 8 bases spanning the gap. The CDR3 sequence is 14 residues long. CDR1 is LGHNA and CDR2 is YSLEER in the germline V gene. CDR3 region: CASSQDVSTYEQYF. CDR3 sequence (DNA): TGCGCCAGCAGCCAAGATGTCAGCACCTACGAGCAGTACTTC.

V is TRBV4-1 and J is TRBJ1-1, with D possibly being TRBD1 (6 bases). The length of the CDR3 is 16 residues. The germline CDR1 and CDR2 sequences are MGHRA and YSYEKL. V was pared by 6 bases and J by 2 bases, with 19 bases between. CDR3 in amino acids: CASSHDLGTRNTEAFF. CDR3 sequence (DNA): TGCGCCAGCAGTCATGATCTGGGGACACGCAACACTGAAGCTTTCTTT.